The rows below give T cell receptor beta chains drawn from one sample of a study of blood T cell repertoires in COVID-19. The assay was immunoSEQ multiplex PCR, and TCRdb's table has in-frame clones only and misses some. The sample carries 180,000 or so clones, roughly 85% recorded once. Source material: PBMCs or T cells enriched from blood (not recorded which). The receptors were gathered from a man aged 40-55 years who had recovered from COVID-19. CDR3s include the opening cysteine and the closing phenylalanine or tryptophan. Fields, in order: clone size, D gene, V gene, J gene, CDR3 DNA, CDR3 protein. A D gene is named only where the DNA matches it firmly. Rows may omit the clone size; those that give it use once, few, many or a size class.

NA	TRBD2	TRBV19	TRBJ2-7	TGTGCCAGTAGTATTTCGCGGGGGGGTGGCGAGCAGTACTTC	CASSISRGGGEQYF
few	TRBD1	TRBV6-5	TRBJ1-3	TGTGCCAGCAGGCCAGGGGGTGGAAACACCATATATTTT	CASRPGGGNTIYF
NA	NA	TRBV5-1	TRBJ2-7	TGCGCCAGCTCGCGGGACTCCCTTTGGGAGCAGTACTTC	CASSRDSLWEQYF
once	NA	TRBV7-2	TRBJ2-3	TGTGCCAGCAGCTTTCGACTAGCAGATACGCAGTATTTT	CASSFRLADTQYF
NA	NA	TRBV18	TRBJ1-2	TGTGCCAGCTCACCAGGAGCCCAAACCCCTACCTTC	CASSPGAQTPTF
NA	TRBD2	TRBV29-1	TRBJ2-1	TGCAGCGTTGAAGATCTTCGGCTAGCGGGAGGTGAACAGTTCTTC	CSVEDLRLAGGEQFF
NA	NA	TRBV2	TRBJ2-1	TGTGCCAGCAGTGATCTCAAGCCACGCTACAATGAGCAGTTCTTC	CASSDLKPRYNEQFF
NA	TRBD2	TRBV15	TRBJ2-1	TGTGCCACGCCCAGGCTAGCGGGAGGCTTCAATGAGCAGTTCTTC	CATPRLAGGFNEQFF
NA	NA	TRBV5-1	TRBJ2-1	TGCGCCAGCAGTGAAGGGGGAACCTACAATGAGCAGTTCTTC	CASSEGGTYNEQFF
once	NA	TRBV4-2	TRBJ1-1	TGTGCCAGCAGCCAAGTTTGGGGGGAGAACACTGAAGCTTTCTTT	CASSQVWGENTEAFF
NA	NA	TRBV13	TRBJ1-1	TGTGCCAGCAGCTCGGGTGGGAGCACTGAAGCTTTCTTT	CASSSGGSTEAFF
NA	NA	TRBV19	TRBJ1-5	TGTGCCAGTAGTATAGAAATTTCGGGGGTCTGGCAGCCCCAGCATTTT	CASSIEISGVWQPQHF
NA	NA	TRBV10-2	TRBJ1-2	TGCGCCAGCGTCCCGTCAGCGTCTAACTATGGCTACACCTTC	CASVPSASNYGYTF
NA	TRBD1	TRBV6-5	TRBJ1-1	TGTGCCAGCAGTTCCGGGACAGGGTACACTGAAGCTTTCTTT	CASSSGTGYTEAFF
NA	NA	TRBV11-2	TRBJ2-7	TGTGCCAGCAGCTTCGACAGCTACGAGCAGTACTTC	CASSFDSYEQYF
NA	NA	TRBV10-2	TRBJ1-2	TGCGCCAGCAGTGAGGGTAGGAGCTATGGCTACACCTTC	CASSEGRSYGYTF
NA	TRBD1	TRBV6-5	TRBJ1-1	TGTGCCAGCAGCCGGGACAGGGGGATGAACACTGAAGCTTTCTTT	CASSRDRGMNTEAFF
once	NA	TRBV30	TRBJ2-7	TGTGCCTGGATGCCGGGATCTACCTACGAGCAGTACTTC	CAWMPGSTYEQYF
NA	NA	TRBV9	TRBJ1-2	TGTGCCAGCAGCGTAGCGGGGATTCATGGCTACACCTTC	CASSVAGIHGYTF
NA	NA	TRBV5-1	TRBJ1-1	TGCGCCAGCAGGGAGGTCATGAACACTGAAGCTTTCTTT	CASREVMNTEAFF
NA	NA	TRBV19	TRBJ1-2	TGTGCCAGTAGTACGACCCCGAGGGCGAGCTATGGCTACACCTTC	CASSTTPRASYGYTF
NA	NA	TRBV5-1	TRBJ2-1	TGCGCCAGCAGCTTGGGGAGCGGACCCTCCTACAATGAGCAGTTCTTC	CASSLGSGPSYNEQFF
once	TRBD1	TRBV18	TRBJ1-2	TGTGCCAGCTCACAGGGACAGGGCGACGGCTACACCTTC	CASSQGQGDGYTF
NA	TRBD1	TRBV28	TRBJ1-2	TGTGCCAGCAGTTTAGGGGACAGGGGCTATGGCTACACCTTC	CASSLGDRGYGYTF
once	NA	TRBV4-1	TRBJ1-1	TGCGCCAGCAGCCAGTCGCTTATGCAGGGGCGTCGGACTGAAGCTTTCTTT	CASSQSLMQGRRTEAFF
NA	NA	TRBV6-5	TRBJ2-7	TGTGCCAGCACCCCAGGGGTAGGGTCCCCCGAGCAGTACTTC	CASTPGVGSPEQYF
NA	TRBD1	TRBV7-8	TRBJ1-3	TGTGCCAGCAGCACAGGGGCAACTATGGGCACCATATATTTT	CASSTGATMGTIYF
NA	NA	TRBV6-7	TRBJ2-2	TGTGCCAGCAGTTACATTTCGAGCACCGGGGAGCTGTTTTTT	CASSYISSTGELFF
NA	TRBD1	TRBV11-3	TRBJ2-2	TGTGCCAGCAGTGACAGGGATACCGGGGAGCTGTTTTTT	CASSDRDTGELFF
few	TRBD1	TRBV5-1	TRBJ2-7	TGCGCCAGCAGCTCCGGGACAGGGGTTGGGGAGCAGTACTTC	CASSSGTGVGEQYF
NA	NA	TRBV14	TRBJ1-3	TGTGCCAGCAGCCAAGGGCGACCAGGCTCTGGAAACACCATATATTTT	CASSQGRPGSGNTIYF
few	TRBD1	TRBV6-5	TRBJ2-7	TGTGCCAGCGGCCGGGACAGGGGGGACGAGCAGTACTTC	CASGRDRGDEQYF
once	TRBD1	TRBV11-3	TRBJ1-4	TGTGCCAGCAGCGTAGGGACAGCAACTAATGAAAAACTGTTTTTT	CASSVGTATNEKLFF
NA	TRBD1	TRBV9	TRBJ1-3	TGTGCCAGCAGCTTAGAGGGACAGCAAAACACCATATATTTT	CASSLEGQQNTIYF
NA	TRBD2	TRBV27	TRBJ2-1	TGTGCCAGCAGCCCCTTAGGAAGGACTAGCGGCTACAATGAGCAGTTCTTC	CASSPLGRTSGYNEQFF
NA	NA	TRBV29-1	TRBJ1-1	TGCAGCGCTCACCAAGAACTAAACACTGAAGCTTTCTTT	CSAHQELNTEAFF